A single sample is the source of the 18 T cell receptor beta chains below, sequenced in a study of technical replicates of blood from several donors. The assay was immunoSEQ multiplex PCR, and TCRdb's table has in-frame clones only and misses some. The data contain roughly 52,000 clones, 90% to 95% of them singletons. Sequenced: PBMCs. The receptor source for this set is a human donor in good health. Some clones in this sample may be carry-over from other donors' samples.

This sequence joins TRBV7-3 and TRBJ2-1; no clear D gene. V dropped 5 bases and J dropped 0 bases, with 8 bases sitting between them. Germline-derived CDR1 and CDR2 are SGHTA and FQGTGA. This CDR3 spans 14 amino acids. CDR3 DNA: TGTGCCAGCAGCCTAGAGAGCTCCTACAATGAGCAGTTCTTC. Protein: CASSLESSYNEQFF.

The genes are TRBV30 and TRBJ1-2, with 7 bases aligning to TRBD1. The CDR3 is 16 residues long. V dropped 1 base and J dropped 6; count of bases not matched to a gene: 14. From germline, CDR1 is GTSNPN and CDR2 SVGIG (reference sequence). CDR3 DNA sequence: TGTGCCTGGAGTGGCGAGGGGACAGTATACGGTAATGGCTACACCTTC. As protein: CAWSGEGTVYGNGYTF. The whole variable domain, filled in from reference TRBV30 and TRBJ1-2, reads SQTIHQWPATLVQPVGSPLSLECTVEGTSNPNLYWYRQAAGRGLQLLFYSVGIGQISSEVPQNLSASRPQDRQFILSSKKLLLSDSGFYLCAWSGEGTVYGNGYTFGSGTRLTVV.

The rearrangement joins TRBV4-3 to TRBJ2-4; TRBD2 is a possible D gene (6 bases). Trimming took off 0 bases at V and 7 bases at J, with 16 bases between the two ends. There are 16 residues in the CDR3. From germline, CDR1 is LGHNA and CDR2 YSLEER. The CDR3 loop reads CASSQDLRLGSNIQYF. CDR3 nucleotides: TGCGCCAGCAGCCAAGATCTCCGACTAGGGAGCAACATTCAGTACTTC.

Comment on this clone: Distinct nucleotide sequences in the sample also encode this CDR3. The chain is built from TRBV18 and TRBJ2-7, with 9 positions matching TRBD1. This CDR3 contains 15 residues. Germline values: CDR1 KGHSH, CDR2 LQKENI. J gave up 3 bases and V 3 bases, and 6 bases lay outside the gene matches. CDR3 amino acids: CASSPPGQGFYEQYF. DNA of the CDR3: TGTGCCAGCTCACCTCCGGGACAGGGATTCTACGAGCAGTACTTC. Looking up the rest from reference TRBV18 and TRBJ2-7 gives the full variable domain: NAGVMQNPRHLVRRRGQEARLRCSPMKGHSHVYWYRQLPEEGLKFMVYLQKENIIDESGMPKERFSAEFPKEGPSILRIQQVVRGDSAAYFCASSPPGQGFYEQYFGPGTRLTVT.

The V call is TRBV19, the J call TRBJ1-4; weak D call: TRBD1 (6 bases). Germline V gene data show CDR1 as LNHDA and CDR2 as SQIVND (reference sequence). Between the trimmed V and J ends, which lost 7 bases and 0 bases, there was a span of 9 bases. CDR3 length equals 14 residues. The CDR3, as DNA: TGTGCCAGTACCAGGGGCACAACTAATGAAAAACTGTTTTTT. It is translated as CASTRGTTNEKLFF.

In DNA, the CDR3 is TGTGCCAGCGGGGTCGACAGGGGAACGTCTTACGAGCAGTACTTC. It is translated as CASGVDRGTSYEQYF. The chain joins TRBV2 to TRBJ2-7; 8 bases are a match to TRBD1. CDR3 length equals 15 residues. CDR1 is SNHLY, CDR2 FYNNEI, per germline. Trimming cost V 8 bases and J 4 bases; bases outside gene matches: 13.

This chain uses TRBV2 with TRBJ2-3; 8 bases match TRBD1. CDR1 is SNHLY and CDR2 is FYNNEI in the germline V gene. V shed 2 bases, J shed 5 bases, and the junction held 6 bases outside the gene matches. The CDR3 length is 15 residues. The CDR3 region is CASSELGTGGDTQYF. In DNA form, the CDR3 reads TGTGCCAGCAGTGAACTCGGGACAGGAGGAGATACGCAGTATTTT.

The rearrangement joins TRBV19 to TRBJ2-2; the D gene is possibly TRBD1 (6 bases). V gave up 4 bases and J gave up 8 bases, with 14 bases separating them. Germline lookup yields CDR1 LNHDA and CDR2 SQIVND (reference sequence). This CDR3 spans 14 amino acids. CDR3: CASSTHRDWGELFF. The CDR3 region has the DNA TGTGCCAGTAGTACCCACAGGGATTGGGGGGAGCTGTTTTTT.

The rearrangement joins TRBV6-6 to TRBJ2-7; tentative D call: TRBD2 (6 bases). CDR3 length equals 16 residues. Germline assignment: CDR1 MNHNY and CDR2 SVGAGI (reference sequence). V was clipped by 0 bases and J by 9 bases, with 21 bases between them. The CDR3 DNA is TGTGCCAGCAGTTACTCGAGCCCGACGGGAGAGCAGCGGCAGTACTTC. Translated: CASSYSSPTGEQRQYF.

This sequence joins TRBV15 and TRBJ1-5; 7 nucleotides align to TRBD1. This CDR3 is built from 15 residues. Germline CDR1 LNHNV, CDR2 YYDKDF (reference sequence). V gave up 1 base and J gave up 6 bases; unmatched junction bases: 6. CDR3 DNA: TGTGCCACCAGCAGAGTGTCACAGGGGACTCAGCCCCAGCATTTT. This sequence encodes CATSRVSQGTQPQHF.

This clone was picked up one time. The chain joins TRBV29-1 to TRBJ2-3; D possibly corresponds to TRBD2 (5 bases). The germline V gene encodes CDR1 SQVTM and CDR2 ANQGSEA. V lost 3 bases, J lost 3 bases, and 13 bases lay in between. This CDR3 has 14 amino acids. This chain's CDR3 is CSVDYRGPTDTQYF. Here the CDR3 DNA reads TGCAGCGTTGATTACCGGGGTCCGACAGATACGCAGTATTTT.

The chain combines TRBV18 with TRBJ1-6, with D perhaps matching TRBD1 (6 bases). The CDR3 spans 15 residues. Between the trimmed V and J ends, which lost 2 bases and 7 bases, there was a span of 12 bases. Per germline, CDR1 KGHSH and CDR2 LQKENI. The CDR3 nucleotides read TGTGCCAGCTCACCAGTGCAGGGGCGGAATTCACCCCTCCACTTT. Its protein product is CASSPVQGRNSPLHF.

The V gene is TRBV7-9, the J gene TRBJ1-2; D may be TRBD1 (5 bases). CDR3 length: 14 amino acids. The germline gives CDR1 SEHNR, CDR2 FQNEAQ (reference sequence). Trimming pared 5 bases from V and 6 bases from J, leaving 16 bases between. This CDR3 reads CASSEVAWGDGYTF. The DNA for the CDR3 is TGTGCCAGCAGCGAGGTCGCTTGGGGCGATGGCTACACCTTC.

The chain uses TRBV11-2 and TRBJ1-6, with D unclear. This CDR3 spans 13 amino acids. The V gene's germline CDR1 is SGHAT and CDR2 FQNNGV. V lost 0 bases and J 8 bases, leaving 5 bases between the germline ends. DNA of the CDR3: TGTGCCAGCAGCTTAGAGCGGGATTCACCCCTCCACTTT. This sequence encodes CASSLERDSPLHF. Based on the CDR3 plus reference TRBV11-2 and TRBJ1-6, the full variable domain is EAGVAQSPRYKIIEKRQSVAFWCNPISGHATLYWYQQILGQGPKLLIQFQNNGVVDDSQLPKDRFSAERLKGVDSTLKIQPAKLEDSAVYLCASSLERDSPLHFGNGTRLTVT.

The CDR3 reads CASSLDTYGYTF. In DNA form, the CDR3 reads TGTGCCAGCAGCTTGGACACCTATGGCTACACCTTC. The chain has TRBV7-2 and TRBJ1-2; TRBD1 is a possible D gene (5 bases). The CDR3 is 12 residues long. CDR1 is SGHTA and CDR2 is FQGNSA in the germline V gene. With 3 bases removed from V and 4 bases from J, the gap between germline ends came to 6 bases. Supplemented by reference TRBV7-2 and TRBJ1-2, the full variable domain reads GAGVSQSPSNKVTEKGKDVELRCDPISGHTALYWYRQSLGQGLEFLIYFQGNSAPDKSGLPSDRFSAERTGGSVSTLTIQRTQQEDSAVYLCASSLDTYGYTFGSGTRLTVV.

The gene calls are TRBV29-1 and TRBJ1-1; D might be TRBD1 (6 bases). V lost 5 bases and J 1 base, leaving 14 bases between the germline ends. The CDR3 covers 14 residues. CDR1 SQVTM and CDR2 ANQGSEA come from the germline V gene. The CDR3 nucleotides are TGCAGCGTTAAGGCGACAGGACCGAACACTGAAGCTTTCTTT. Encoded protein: CSVKATGPNTEAFF.

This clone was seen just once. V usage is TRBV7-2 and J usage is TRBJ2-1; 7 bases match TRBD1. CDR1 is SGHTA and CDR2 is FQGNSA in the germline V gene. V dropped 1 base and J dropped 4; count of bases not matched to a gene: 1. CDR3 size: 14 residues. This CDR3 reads CASSLGQGYNEQFF. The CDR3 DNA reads TGTGCCAGCAGCTTAGGACAGGGTTACAATGAGCAGTTCTTC.

The CDR3 region is CATLKREITDTQYF. CDR3 bases: TGTGCCACTCTAAAGCGGGAGATCACAGATACGCAGTATTTT. The chain joins TRBV15 to TRBJ2-3, with 8 bases matching TRBD2. Germline CDR1 is LNHNV and CDR2 is YYDKDF (reference sequence). The V and J ends lost 9 bases and 2 bases, in that order; junction bases with no gene match: 7. This CDR3 comprises 14 residues. Full variable domain (remainder filled in from reference TRBV15 and TRBJ2-3): DAMVIQNPRYQVTQFGKPVTLSCSQTLNHNVMYWYQQKSSQAPKLLFHYYDKDFNNEADTPDNFQSRRPNTSFCFLDIRSPGLGDTAMYLCATLKREITDTQYFGPGTRLTVL.